This T cell receptor beta chain was observed in a study of shared clonotypes between healthy human individuals. Every donor, a Caucasian adult, lived in Nashville, Tennessee. Samples left unsorted employed roughly 90 million PBMCs for genomic DNA. Samples underwent the assay at deep level. The sequencing of unsorted PBMC DNA took place on ten immunoSEQ deep assay plates. Assay used: immunoSEQ multiplex PCR; TCRdb lists only in-frame clones, some missing. The table includes fewer than 600,000 clones, roughly three quarters detected once. In its sample, this clone was seen a few times. The receptor comes from a middle-aged woman in good health. Some clones in this sample may be carry-over from other donors' samples. Material for sequencing was PBMCs.

The CDR3 region is CASSPTTGDQSPLHF. CDR3 DNA: TGTGCCAGCTCACCTACGACAGGGGATCAGTCACCCCTCCACTTT. The V gene is TRBV18, the J gene TRBJ1-6; 8 positions match TRBD1. This CDR3 contains 15 residues. Germline lookup yields CDR1 KGHSH and CDR2 LQKENI. V gave up 3 bases and J gave up 10 bases; unmatched junction bases: 8.